This T cell receptor (beta chain) was found in a study of CD8 T cell repertoires and HIV-1 epitope variants. In the study overall: Each of Twenty-five Gag and Nef epitope peptides stimulated a separate culture. The baseline condition was 1M T cells left uncultured. General study points: Beta chains alone show antigen proliferation, not cytokine profile or function.

TCR beta CDR3 was sequenced at survey depth on immunoSEQ. TCRdb keeps only in-frame clones here, not all; method: immunoSEQ multiplex PCR. The table lists 7,300 or so clones, more than 55% of them singletons. The CDR3 sequence is 14 residues long. Trimming removed 5 bases from V and 4 bases from J; junction bases left unmatched: 9. Germline assignment: CDR1 SQVTM and CDR2 ANQGSEA. Concerning this clone itself: The antigen remains unidentified.

The source material was cultured CD8+ T cells derived from PBMCs. The V call is TRBV29-1, the J call TRBJ2-7; TRBD1 agrees at 9 bases. This receptor was obtained from a male donor with HIV. The CDR3 spells CSVLLGTGLYEQYF. The CDR3 DNA is TGCAGCGTTTTGCTCGGGACAGGGTTGTACGAGCAGTACTTC.